This record covers a single T cell receptor beta chain. The antigen is not known. This specimen comes from a study of T cell responses to AZD1222 COVID-19 vaccine. Study-wide results and limits: The study found vaccine-associated CD4 TCRs spanning spike, dominant at 160-218 and 743-854. Spike-specific TCR breadth and depth rose after two AZD1222 doses. In a largely white British group with more females than males, clonal diversity was possibly underestimated.

There are 15 residues in the CDR3. The ends were cut back, 4 bases at V and 0 bases at J, with 12 bases in the middle. Looked up from germline, CDR1 is LGHDT and CDR2 is YNNKEL (reference sequence). The method was immunoSEQ multiplex PCR; TCRdb's version includes in-frame clones alone and lacks a portion of them. The sample lists about 99,000 clones, 90% seen once, with about 4.8% in the top ten. The chain links TRBV3-1 (or the pseudogene TRBV3-2) to TRBJ1-1; no reliable D call. The clonotype comes from an adult in good health. The sample consisted of peripheral blood, taken on day 0 of AZD1222 vaccination. The CDR3 is CASSPVYGVNTEAFF. The DNA for the CDR3 is TGTGCCAGCAGCCCGGTTTACGGGGTGAACACTGAAGCTTTCTTT.